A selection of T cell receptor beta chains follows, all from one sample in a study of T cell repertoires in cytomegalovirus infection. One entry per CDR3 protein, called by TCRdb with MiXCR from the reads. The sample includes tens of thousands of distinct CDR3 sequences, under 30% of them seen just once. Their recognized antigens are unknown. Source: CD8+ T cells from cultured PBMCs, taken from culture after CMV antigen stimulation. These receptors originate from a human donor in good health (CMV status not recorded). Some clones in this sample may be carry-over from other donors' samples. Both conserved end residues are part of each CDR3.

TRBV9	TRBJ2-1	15	CASSFQAAPNDEQFF
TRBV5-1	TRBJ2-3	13	CASSLWGTDTQYF
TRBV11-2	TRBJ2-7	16	CASSPTEAGQGDEQYF
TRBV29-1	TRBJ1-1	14	CSVEGWELNTEAFF
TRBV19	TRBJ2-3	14	CASSMEAGPDTQYF
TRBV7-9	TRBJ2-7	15	CASSPAAGASYEQYF
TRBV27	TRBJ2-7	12	CASSSDTSEQYF
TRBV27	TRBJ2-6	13	CASSLSGANVLTF
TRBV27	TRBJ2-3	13	CASSRSFTDTQYF
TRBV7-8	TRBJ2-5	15	CASSPPVGDSETQYF
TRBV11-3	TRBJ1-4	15	CASSLRDRGFEKLFF
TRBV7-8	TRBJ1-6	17	CASSRSVGGGGNSPLHF
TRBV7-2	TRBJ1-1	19	CASSLMGEETGGKGTEAFF
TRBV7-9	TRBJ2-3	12	CASSSAGDTQYF
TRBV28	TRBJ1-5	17	CASRPTGTGGSNQPQHF
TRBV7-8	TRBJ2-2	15	CASSLKPQSVGELFF
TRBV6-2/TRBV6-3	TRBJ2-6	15	CASSQTGTGANVLTF
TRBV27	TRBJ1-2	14	CASSPGQGYYSYTF
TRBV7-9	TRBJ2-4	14	CASSLGLAKNIQYF
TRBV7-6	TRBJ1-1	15	CASSLGRAEYTEAFF
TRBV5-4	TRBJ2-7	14	CASSAAGAPTEQYF
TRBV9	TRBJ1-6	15	CASSLGRPYNSPLHF
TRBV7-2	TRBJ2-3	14	CASSLLGGTDTQYF
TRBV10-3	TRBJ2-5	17	CAIPRGGGRPNQETQYF
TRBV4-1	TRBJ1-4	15	CASSIPLGGDEKLFF
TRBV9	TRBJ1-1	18	CASSVAGTGVGRDTEAFF
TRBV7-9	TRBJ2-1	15	CASSIPSGGVGEQFF
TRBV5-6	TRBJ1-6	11	CASSLGRSYDF
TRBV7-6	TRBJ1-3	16	CASSLDVRRVGNTIYF
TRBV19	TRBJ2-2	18	CASTARPGQGNAGRELFF
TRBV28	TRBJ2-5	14	CASSLTQPQETQYF
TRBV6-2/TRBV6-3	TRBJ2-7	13	CASSTGTGGEQYF
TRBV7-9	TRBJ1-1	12	CASTPADTEAFF
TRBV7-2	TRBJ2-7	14	CASSLADRGYEQYF
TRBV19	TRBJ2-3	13	CASSIVGTDTQYF
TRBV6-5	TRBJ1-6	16	CASSYYRGGGASPLHF
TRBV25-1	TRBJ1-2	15	CASSEDEPLGDGYTF
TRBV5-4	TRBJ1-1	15	CASSLAQFMNTEAFF
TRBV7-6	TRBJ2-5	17	CASSLNVGQGAGETQYF
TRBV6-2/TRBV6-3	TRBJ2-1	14	CASTRGVEANEQFF
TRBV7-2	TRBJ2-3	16	CASSPTSGGALDTQYF
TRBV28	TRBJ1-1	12	CASKEGSTEAFF
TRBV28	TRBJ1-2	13	CASSLQANYGYTF
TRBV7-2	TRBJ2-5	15	CASSLVAGTPETQYF
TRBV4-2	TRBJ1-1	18	CASSHPGTGVGVDTEAFF
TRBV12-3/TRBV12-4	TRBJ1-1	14	CASSFSTVNTEAFF
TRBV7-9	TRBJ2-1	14	CASSVSTGKNEQFF
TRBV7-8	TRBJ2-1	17	CASSLVDGPGPVNEQFF
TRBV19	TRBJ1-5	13	CATSSEWSQPQHF
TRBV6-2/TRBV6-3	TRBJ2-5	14	CASRGTGQQETQYF
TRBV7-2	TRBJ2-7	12	CASGQISYEQYF
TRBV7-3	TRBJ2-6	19	CASSLRGTGASSGANVLTF
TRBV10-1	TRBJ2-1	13	CARGLADYNEQFF
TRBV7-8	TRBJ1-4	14	CASSFDSSEEKLFF